The next 2 T cell receptor beta chains were all read from a single sample in a study of Graves' ophthalmopathy and Graves' hyperthyroidism. Investigators amplified TCR beta CDR3 regions from RNA transcripts. First-round RT-PCR used HTBI primers; second-round multiplex PCR followed. MiXCR, applied by TCRdb to the multiplex PCR reads, yields one record per CDR3 protein. This repertoire shows approximately 1.2 million distinct CDR3 sequences, approximately 35% found once; its top ten account for around 10%. The sample consisted of peripheral blood or thyroid tissue (not recorded which). The receptor set was obtained from an adult man with Graves' hyperthyroidism.

The V gene is TRBV24-1, the J gene TRBJ2-6, with D tentatively TRBD2 (5 bases). The length of the CDR3 is 16 residues. V lost 4 bases and J lost 0, with 9 bases in between. Germline CDR1 is KGHDR and CDR2 is SFDVKD. CDR3 nucleotide sequence: TGTGCCACCAGTGACACGAGGGTCTCTGGGGCCAACGTCCTGACTTTC. Its translation is CATSDTRVSGANVLTF.

This clonotype was seen only once. J is TRBJ2-5 and V is TRBV2; D not resolved. The J call may be faulty, since TRBJ2-1 better matches the DNA end. Germline V gives CDR1 SNHLY, CDR2 FYNNEI. CDR3 size: 13 residues. As DNA, the CDR3 is TGTGCCAGCAGTAACTCAAACTACAATGAGCAGTTCTTC. It codes for CASSNSNYNEQFF.